This T cell receptor (beta chain) was identified in a study of cytomegalovirus exposure and HLA in healthy donors. The PCR had 60 Vbeta and 13 Jbeta primers. Assay: immunoSEQ multiplex PCR; the TCRdb copy retains only in-frame clones and omits some. Of about 120,000 clones listed, 74% are singletons. The specimen sequenced was PBMCs. The sequence derives from a human donor in good health.

This CDR3 is CASSEVPTGAGNTIYF. The DNA of the CDR3 is TGTGCCAGCAGTGAAGTCCCGACAGGGGCAGGAAACACCATATATTTT. V gene TRBV6-1 combines with J gene TRBJ1-3; 8 positions match TRBD1. Germline CDR1 reads MNHNS; CDR2 reads SASEGT. J was trimmed by 4 bases and V by 1 base; bases with no gene match: 6. The length of the CDR3 is 16 residues.